This TCR beta chain was identified in a study of shared clonotypes between healthy human individuals. Overall study results and limits: Tissue TCR repertoires likely differ from these blood-only repertoires. Incomplete sequencing of sorted subsets was indicated by rarefaction despite large depth.

Note on this clone: The antigen is unknown.

CD4+ cells yielded CD45RA+ naive and CD45RA-negative memory subsets. Profiling relied on immunoSEQ multiplex PCR, and the TCRdb table lists in-frame clones only, not all of them. Here the sample spans 2,100,000 or so clones, around 95% being singletons. The sequence derives from a man aged 18-30 years in good health. Specimen: naive CD4+ T cells sorted from blood. The subset was: CD45RA+ positively selected.

CDR3 sequence: CASRAVGTVNSPLHF. The CDR3 coding sequence is TGTGCCAGCAGGGCCGTTGGGACAGTAAATTCACCCCTCCACTTT. The chain carries TRBV27 and TRBJ1-6; 7 bases align to TRBD1. The germline CDR1 and CDR2 sequences are MNHEY and SMNVEV (reference sequence). This CDR3 has 15 amino acids. Trimming at V came to 6 bases and at J to 7 bases, leaving 9 bases not matched to a gene.